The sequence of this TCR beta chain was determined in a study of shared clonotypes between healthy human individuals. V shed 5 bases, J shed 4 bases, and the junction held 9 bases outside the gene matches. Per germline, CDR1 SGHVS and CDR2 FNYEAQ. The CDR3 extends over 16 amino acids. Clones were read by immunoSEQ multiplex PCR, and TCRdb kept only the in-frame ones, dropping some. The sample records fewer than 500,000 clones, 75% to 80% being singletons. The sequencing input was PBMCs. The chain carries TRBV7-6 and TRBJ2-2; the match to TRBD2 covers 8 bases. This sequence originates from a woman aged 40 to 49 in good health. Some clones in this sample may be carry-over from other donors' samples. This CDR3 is CASSLFSGTPTGELFF. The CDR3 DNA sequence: TGTGCCAGCAGCCTATTTAGCGGGACCCCCACCGGGGAGCTGTTTTTT.